This T cell receptor beta chain was recorded in a study of blood T cells in healthy people across ages. At the level of the study: Researchers report that template switching captured about one barcoded beta molecule per two T cells. Whole-study results and caveats: Diversity figures based on one million T cells were deemed too low.

The CDR3 is 12 residues long. Germline V CDR1 and CDR2: MDHEN, SYDVKM. The second PCR ran roughly 7 to 12 cycles with a sample-barcoded 5' primer and J-beta primers. TCRdb processed the 5' RACE reads anew with MiXCR; each CDR3 protein has one entry. This table holds over a million distinct CDR3 sequences, roughly 45% found once. To note about this clonotype: The target antigen is unknown. Compared with germline, one end of the junction differs, possibly owing to a read error.

Material for sequencing was blood. The chain employs TRBV28 and TRBJ2-3; D unresolved. The TCR sequence derives from a woman aged 55-69 years in good health. This CDR3 is CASSRSTETQYF. The CDR3 DNA reads TGTGCCAGCAGTAGGAGCACAGAGACGCAGTATTTT. Full variable domain (missing parts from reference TRBV28 and TRBJ2-3): DVKVTQSSRYLVKRTGEKVFLECVQDMDHENMFWYRQDPGLGLRLIYFSYDVKMKEKGDIPEGYSVSREKKERFSLILESASTNQTSMYLCASSRSTETQYFGPGTRLTVL.